Listed here is a single T cell receptor (beta chain). This specimen belongs to a study of read filtering for tumor transcriptome and immune sequencing. Whole-study context: After DNase treatment, RNA was made into whole-transcriptome libraries.

The library was built from about 400 ng RNA with molecular barcoded adaptors for alpha/delta and beta/gamma chains. TCRdb re-derived calls from the reads in MiXCR, one entry per CDR3 protein. The table includes roughly 68,000 distinct CDR3 sequences, approximately 15% detected once. The V end lost 1 base, the J end lost 1 base, and 7 bases lay between the germline ends. This CDR3 has 14 residues. The germline V gene encodes CDR1 SGHVS and CDR2 FQNEAQ. This receptor was identified in a donor aged 40 or over with multiple myeloma. The V and J genes are TRBV7-8 and TRBJ2-5; D gene unclear. Sequences were obtained from a population of CD138-negative cells sorted from bone marrow. DNA for the CDR3: TGTGCCAGCAGCTTAGTTACAAGCCAAGAGACCCAGTACTTC. Translated, it gives CASSLVTSQETQYF.